Listed below are T cell receptor beta chains from one sample, sequenced in a study of blood T cell repertoires in COVID-19. Profiled with immunoSEQ multiplex PCR; TCRdb holds only in-frame clones, not every one. The sample shows around 300,000 clones, roughly 85% of them seen only once. Sequenced material: peripheral blood. These receptors were collected from a woman in her fifties or sixties who had recovered from COVID-19. CDR3s include the opening cysteine and the closing phenylalanine or tryptophan. A D gene is named only where the DNA matches it firmly. For some rows the clone size is stated as once, few or many, or as a class when expanded; others skip it.

j_call,v_call,d_call,clone_size,cdr3_aa,cdr3_nt
TRBJ2-4,TRBV19,-,-,CASSTVLEGIQYF,TGTGCCAGTAGCACCGTACTCGAGGGCATTCAGTACTTC
TRBJ2-2,TRBV7-2,-,-,CASSLGAGRTGELFF,TGTGCCAGCAGCTTAGGGGCGGGACGGACCGGGGAGCTGTTTTTT
TRBJ1-5,TRBV7-8,TRBD1,-,CASSQGDRVKSWDQPQHF,TGTGCCAGCAGCCAAGGGGACAGGGTCAAGTCTTGGGATCAGCCCCAGCATTTT
TRBJ2-1,TRBV15,-,-,CATSRRADNEQFF,TGTGCCACCAGCAGGCGGGCAGACAATGAGCAGTTCTTC
TRBJ2-1,TRBV6-5,-,once,CASSYPEDSNEQFF,TGTGCCAGCAGTTACCCGGAGGACAGCAATGAGCAGTTCTTC
TRBJ2-1,TRBV10-3,TRBD2,-,CAIGLAGNSYNEQFF,TGTGCCATCGGATTAGCGGGGAACTCCTACAATGAGCAGTTCTTC
TRBJ2-2,TRBV5-6,-,-,CASSPGQGGPRGELFF,TGTGCCAGCAGCCCCGGGCAGGGGGGCCCTCGGGGGGAGCTGTTTTTT
TRBJ2-5,TRBV5-1,-,once,CASSLGAQETQYF,TGCGCCAGCAGCTTGGGGGCGCAGGAGACCCAGTACTTC
TRBJ2-2,TRBV7-9,-,-,CASSPHGTGELFF,TGTGCCAGCAGTCCTCACGGCACCGGGGAGCTGTTTTTT
TRBJ2-7,TRBV5-4,-,-,CASSFGGGPYEQYF,TGTGCCAGCAGCTTTGGGGGGGGCCCCTACGAGCAGTACTTC
TRBJ2-2,TRBV7-9,TRBD1,-,CASSLGQANTGELFF,TGTGCCAGCAGCCTGGGACAGGCCAACACCGGGGAGCTGTTTTTT
TRBJ2-2,TRBV24-1,-,-,CATSDSTARNTGELFF,TGTGCCACCAGTGATTCGACAGCCAGGAACACCGGGGAGCTGTTTTTT
TRBJ1-6,TRBV23-1,-,-,CASSQSSQAPSDSPLHF,TGCGCCAGCAGTCAATCGAGCCAGGCCCCTTCCGATTCACCCCTCCACTTT
TRBJ2-2,TRBV19,-,few,CASSMDRYTGELFF,TGTGCCAGTAGTATGGACAGATACACCGGGGAGCTGTTTTTT
TRBJ2-1,TRBV3-1/TRBV3-2,TRBD2,-,CASGTSGTRVGEQFF,TGTGCCAGCGGGACATCCGGGACTAGAGTCGGGGAGCAGTTCTTC
TRBJ1-5,TRBV28,TRBD1,-,CASSPLTGVSNQPQHF,TGTGCCAGCAGTCCTTTGACAGGGGTTAGCAATCAGCCCCAGCATTTT
TRBJ1-1,TRBV19,-,-,CASTARGMSMNTEAFF,TGTGCCAGTACAGCCCGGGGGATGTCAATGAACACTGAAGCTTTCTTT
TRBJ2-1,TRBV3-1/TRBV3-2,-,-,CASSSGQPDEQFF,TGTGCCAGCAGCTCTGGACAGCCCGATGAGCAGTTCTTC
TRBJ2-1,TRBV4-2,-,-,CASSQDRWEGGNEQFF,TGTGCCAGCAGCCAAGATAGGTGGGAGGGGGGAAATGAGCAGTTCTTC
TRBJ1-1,TRBV19,TRBD1,-,CASSIGGTGNTEAFF,TGTGCCAGTAGTATAGGGGGGACAGGGAACACTGAAGCTTTCTTT
TRBJ1-2,TRBV2,TRBD1,-,CASSVGGSTYGYTF,TGTGCCAGCAGTGTAGGGGGCTCCACCTATGGCTACACCTTC
TRBJ2-4,TRBV7-2,-,-,CASSSFGHQNIQYF,TGTGCCAGCAGCTCATTTGGACACCAAAACATTCAGTACTTC
TRBJ2-5,TRBV10-3,TRBD2,-,CAISASGSMETQYF,TGTGCCATCAGTGCCAGCGGGAGTATGGAGACCCAGTACTTC
TRBJ2-5,TRBV9,TRBD2,-,CASSVGTSAHQETQYF,TGTGCCAGCAGCGTTGGGACTAGCGCACACCAAGAGACCCAGTACTTC
TRBJ2-1,TRBV28,TRBD2,-,CASTSSGTTYNEQFF,TGTGCCAGCACCTCTAGCGGGACGACCTACAATGAGCAGTTCTTC
TRBJ2-6,TRBV7-2,-,-,CASSPKSSGANVLTF,TGTGCCAGCAGCCCAAAGAGCTCTGGGGCCAACGTCCTGACTTTC
TRBJ2-7,TRBV27,-,-,CASSSYGEQYF,TGTGCCAGCAGTTCCTACGGGGAGCAGTACTTC
TRBJ2-1,TRBV30,-,-,CAWGAVAEGPNEQFF,TGTGCCTGGGGGGCCGTGGCGGAGGGGCCCAATGAGCAGTTCTTC
TRBJ2-1,TRBV4-3,TRBD2,-,CASSQAGLAARDEQFF,TGCGCCAGCAGCCAAGCAGGACTAGCGGCCCGGGATGAGCAGTTCTTC
TRBJ1-5,TRBV27,TRBD1,-,CASRTGSNQPQHF,TGTGCCAGCCGGACAGGTAGCAATCAGCCCCAGCATTTT
TRBJ2-7,TRBV6-6,TRBD2,-,CASSSGGGAEQYF,TGTGCCAGCAGTTCGGGCGGGGGGGCCGAGCAGTACTTC
TRBJ2-1,TRBV7-9,TRBD2,-,CAILLAGGHYNEQFF,TGTGCCATCCTGCTAGCGGGAGGGCATTACAATGAGCAGTTCTTC
TRBJ2-3,TRBV7-2,TRBD2,-,CASSSRLAGEGTDTQYF,TGTGCCAGCAGCTCAAGACTAGCGGGAGAGGGCACAGATACGCAGTATTTT
TRBJ2-5,TRBV19,TRBD1,-,CASSMGQGIETQYF,TGTGCCAGTAGTATGGGACAGGGAATAGAGACCCAGTACTTC
TRBJ2-3,TRBV5-4,-,few,CASSLESSRTDTQYF,TGTGCCAGCAGCTTGGAAAGTAGTCGCACAGATACGCAGTATTTT
TRBJ2-3,TRBV24-1,-,-,CATSDPGQVTDTQYF,TGTGCCACCAGTGACCCGGGACAAGTCACAGATACGCAGTATTTT